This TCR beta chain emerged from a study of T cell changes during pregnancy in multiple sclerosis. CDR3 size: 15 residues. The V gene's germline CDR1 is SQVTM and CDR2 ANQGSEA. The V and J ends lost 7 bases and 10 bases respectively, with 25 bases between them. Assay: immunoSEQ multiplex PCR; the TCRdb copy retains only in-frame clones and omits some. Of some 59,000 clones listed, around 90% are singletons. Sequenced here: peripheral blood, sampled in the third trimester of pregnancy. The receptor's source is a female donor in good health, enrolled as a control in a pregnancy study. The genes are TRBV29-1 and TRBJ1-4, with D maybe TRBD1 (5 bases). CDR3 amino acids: CSDQKARAREGKLFF. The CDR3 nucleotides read TGCAGCGACCAAAAAGCCAGGGCCAGGGAGGGAAAACTGTTTTTT.